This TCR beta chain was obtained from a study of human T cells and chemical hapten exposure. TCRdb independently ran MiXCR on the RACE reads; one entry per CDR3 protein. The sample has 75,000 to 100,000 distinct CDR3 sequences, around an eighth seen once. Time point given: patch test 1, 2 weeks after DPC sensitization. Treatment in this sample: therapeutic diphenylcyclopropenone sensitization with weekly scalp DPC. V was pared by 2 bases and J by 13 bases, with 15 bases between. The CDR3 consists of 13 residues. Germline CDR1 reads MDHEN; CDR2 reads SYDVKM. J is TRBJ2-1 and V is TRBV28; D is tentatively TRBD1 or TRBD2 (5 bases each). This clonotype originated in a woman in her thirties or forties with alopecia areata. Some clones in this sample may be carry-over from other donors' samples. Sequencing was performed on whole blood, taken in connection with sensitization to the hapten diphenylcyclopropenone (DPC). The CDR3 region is CASSLSLRGAQFF. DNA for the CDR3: TGTGCCAGCAGTTTAAGTCTCCGAGGGGCCCAGTTCTTC.